This TCR beta chain was sequenced during a study of T cell changes during pregnancy in multiple sclerosis. The repertoire was sequenced with immunoSEQ multiplex PCR; TCRdb's copy has only in-frame clones and lacks some. In the table there are approximately 100,000 clones, about 94% of which are singletons. The CDR3 extends over 14 amino acids. V shed 5 bases and J shed 5 bases, with 15 bases lying between them. Germline CDR1 SGHAT, CDR2 FQNNGV. This specimen consisted of peripheral blood, obtained before pregnancy. V usage is TRBV11-2 and J usage is TRBJ1-1; no clear D. This TCR derives from a female donor with multiple sclerosis, enrolled in a pregnancy study. CDR3 in amino acids: CASSTKRIRTEAFF. CDR3 nucleotide sequence: TGTGCCAGCAGCACGAAGAGGATTAGGACTGAAGCTTTCTTT.